Listed here are 3 T cell receptor beta chains from one sample, sequenced in a study of cytomegalovirus exposure and HLA in healthy donors. It was with 60 Vbeta and 13 Jbeta primers that the PCR ran. Profiled with immunoSEQ multiplex PCR; TCRdb holds only in-frame clones, not every one. Of about 130,000 clones listed, over 60% are singletons. Sequenced sample: PBMCs. The receptors shown here come from a man aged 50 to 60 in good health and CMV-seronegative.

The chain uses TRBV5-1 and TRBJ2-5; D gene unclear. Trimming shortened V by 0 bases and J by 4 bases, and 7 bases separated the two germline ends. The CDR3 consists of 13 residues. The germline CDR1 and CDR2 sequences are SGHRS and YFSETQ. The CDR3 nucleotides read TGCGCCAGCAGCTTGGAACAACGAGAGACCCAGTACTTC. This encodes CASSLEQRETQYF. The full variable domain, in which reference TRBV5-1 and TRBJ2-5 provide the parts outside the CDR3, is KAGVTQTPRYLIKTRGQQVTLSCSPISGHRSVSWYQQTPGQGLQFLFEYFSETQRNKGNFPGRFSGRQFSNSRSEMNVSTLELGDSALYLCASSLEQRETQYFGPGTRLLVL.

This chain joins TRBV6-7 and TRBJ1-2, with 7 positions matching TRBD1. TRBV6-7 is known as an ORF, though its function is uncertain. CDR3 size: 14 residues. V trimming: 7 bases; J trimming: 4 bases; junction bases outside the gene matches: 9. CDR3 nucleotides: TGTGCCAGCATCAAGACAGGGCCCTTCTATGGCTACACCTTC. This gives the protein CASIKTGPFYGYTF.

This clone was counted a single time. The chain has TRBV6-1 and TRBJ1-2, with TRBD1 matching over 10 bases. CDR3 length: 15 residues. Looked up from germline, CDR1 is MNHNS and CDR2 is SASEGT. Trimming took 4 bases from V and 6 from J; bases not matched to a gene: 8. CDR3: CASSADRGLGDGYTF. CDR3 bases: TGTGCCAGCAGTGCCGACAGGGGGCTTGGGGATGGCTACACCTTC.